The text below deals with one TCR beta chain. Its specificity is unknown. This CDR3 has 16 amino acids. Trimming shortened V by 4 bases and J by 4 bases, and 17 bases separated the two germline ends. Per germline, CDR1 SGDLS and CDR2 YYNGEE. The data stem from a study of PD-1 blockade in mismatch repair-deficient tumors. Study as a whole: Enrolled about 2013-2017, patients had progressing, pretreated mismatch repair-deficient cancers of 12 to 13 types.

Clones were sequenced by immunoSEQ multiplex PCR, and TCRdb holds only the in-frame ones, with some missing. The sample lists 80,000 to 100,000 clones; over 70% were seen once. All patients were mismatch repair deficient, assessed by either PCR or immunohistochemistry. Study results and limitations: After pembrolizumab, tumor-resident clones rose rapidly, then generally contracted before radiologic responses.

The receptor was isolated from an adult with mismatch repair-deficient cancer. Sequencing used peripheral blood, obtained 12 weeks after starting pembrolizumab. The chain combines TRBV9 with TRBJ1-4; TRBD1 is a possible D gene (6 bases). The CDR3: CASSPTGSLGNEKLFF. The CDR3 nucleotides read TGTGCCAGCAGCCCCACAGGGAGCCTGGGTAATGAAAAACTGTTTTTT.